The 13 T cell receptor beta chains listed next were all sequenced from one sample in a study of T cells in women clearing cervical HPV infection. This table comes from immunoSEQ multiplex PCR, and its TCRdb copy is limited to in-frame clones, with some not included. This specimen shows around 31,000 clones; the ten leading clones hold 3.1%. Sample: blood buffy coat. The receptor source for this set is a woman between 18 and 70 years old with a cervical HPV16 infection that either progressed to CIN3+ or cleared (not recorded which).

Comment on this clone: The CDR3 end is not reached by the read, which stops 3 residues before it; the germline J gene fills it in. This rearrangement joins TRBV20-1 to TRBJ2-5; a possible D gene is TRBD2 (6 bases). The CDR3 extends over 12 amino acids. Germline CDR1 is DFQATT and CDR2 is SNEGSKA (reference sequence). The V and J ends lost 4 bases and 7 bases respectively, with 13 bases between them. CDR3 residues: CSATGFGGTQYF. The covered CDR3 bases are TGCAGTGCTACGGGGTTCGGGGGGACC.

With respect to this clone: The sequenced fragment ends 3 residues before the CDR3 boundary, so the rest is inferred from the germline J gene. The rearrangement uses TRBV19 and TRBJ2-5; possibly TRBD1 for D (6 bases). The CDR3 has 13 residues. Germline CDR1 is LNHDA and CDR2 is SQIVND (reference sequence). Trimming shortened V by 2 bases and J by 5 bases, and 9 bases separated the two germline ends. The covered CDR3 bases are TGTGCCAGTAGTATAACAGGGTGGGAGACC. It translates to CASSITGWET. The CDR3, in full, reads CASSITGWETQYF.

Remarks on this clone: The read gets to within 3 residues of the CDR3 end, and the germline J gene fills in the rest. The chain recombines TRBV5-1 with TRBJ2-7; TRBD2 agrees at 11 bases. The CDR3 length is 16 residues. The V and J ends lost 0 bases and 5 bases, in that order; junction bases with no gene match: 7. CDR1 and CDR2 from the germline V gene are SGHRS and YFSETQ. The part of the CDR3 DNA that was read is TGCGCCAGCAGCTTGGTTTCTAGCGGGGGGCAGAACGAG. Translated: CASSLVSSGGQNE. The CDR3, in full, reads CASSLVSSGGQNEQYF.

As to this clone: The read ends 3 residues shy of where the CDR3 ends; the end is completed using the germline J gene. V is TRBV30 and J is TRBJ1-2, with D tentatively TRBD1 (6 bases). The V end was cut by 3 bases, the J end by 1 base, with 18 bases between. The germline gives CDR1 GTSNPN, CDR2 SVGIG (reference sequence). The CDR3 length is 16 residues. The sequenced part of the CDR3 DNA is TGTGCCTGGAGGGCCCCCGACAGGACTTATAACTATGGC. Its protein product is CAWRAPDRTYNYG. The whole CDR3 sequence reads CAWRAPDRTYNYGYTF.

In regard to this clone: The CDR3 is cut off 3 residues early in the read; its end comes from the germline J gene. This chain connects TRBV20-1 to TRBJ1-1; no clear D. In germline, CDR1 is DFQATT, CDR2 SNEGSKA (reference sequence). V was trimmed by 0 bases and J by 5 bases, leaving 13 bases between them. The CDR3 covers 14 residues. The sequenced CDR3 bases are TGCAGTGCTAGAGATCGGAAAGGGCCAACTGAA. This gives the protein CSARDRKGPTE. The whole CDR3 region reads CSARDRKGPTEAFF.

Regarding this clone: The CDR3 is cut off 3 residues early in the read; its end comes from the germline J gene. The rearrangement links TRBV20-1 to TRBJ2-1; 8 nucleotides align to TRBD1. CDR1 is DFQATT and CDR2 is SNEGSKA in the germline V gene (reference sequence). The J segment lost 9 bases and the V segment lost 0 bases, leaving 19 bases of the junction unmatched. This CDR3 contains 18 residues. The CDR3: CSARDLWLQQGDRIEQFF. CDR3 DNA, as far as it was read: TGCAGTGCTAGAGATCTTTGGCTCCAACAGGGGGATCGAATTGAG.

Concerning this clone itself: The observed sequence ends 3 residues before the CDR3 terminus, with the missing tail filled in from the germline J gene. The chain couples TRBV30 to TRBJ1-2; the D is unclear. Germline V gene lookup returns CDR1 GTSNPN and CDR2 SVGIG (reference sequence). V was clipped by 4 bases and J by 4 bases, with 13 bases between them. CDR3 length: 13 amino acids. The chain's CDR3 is CAWNPRSGYGYTF. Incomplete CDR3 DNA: TGTGCCTGGAACCCACGGTCGGGCTATGGC.

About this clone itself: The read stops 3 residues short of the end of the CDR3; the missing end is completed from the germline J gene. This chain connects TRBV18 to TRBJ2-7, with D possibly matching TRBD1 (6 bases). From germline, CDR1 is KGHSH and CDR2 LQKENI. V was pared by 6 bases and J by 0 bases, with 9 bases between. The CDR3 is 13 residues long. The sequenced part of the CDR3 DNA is TGTGCCAGCTCCACGGACAGCTCCTACGAG. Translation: CASSTDSSYE. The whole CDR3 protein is CASSTDSSYEQYF.

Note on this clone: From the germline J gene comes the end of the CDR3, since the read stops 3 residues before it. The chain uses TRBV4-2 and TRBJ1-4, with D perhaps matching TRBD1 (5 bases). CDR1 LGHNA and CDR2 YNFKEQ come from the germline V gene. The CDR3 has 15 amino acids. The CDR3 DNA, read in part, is TGTGCCAGCAGCCAAGAACCCCAGGGAGACTCACCA. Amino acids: CASSQEPQGDSP. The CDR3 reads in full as CASSQEPQGDSPLFF.

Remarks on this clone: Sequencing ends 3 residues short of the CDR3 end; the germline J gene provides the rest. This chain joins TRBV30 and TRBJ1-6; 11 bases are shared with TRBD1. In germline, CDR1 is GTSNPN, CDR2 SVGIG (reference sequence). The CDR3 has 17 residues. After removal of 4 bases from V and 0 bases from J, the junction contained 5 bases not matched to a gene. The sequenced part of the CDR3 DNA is TGTGCCTGGAACCGGGACAGGGGGATCTCCTATAATTCACCC. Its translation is CAWNRDRGISYNSP. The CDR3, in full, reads CAWNRDRGISYNSPLHF.

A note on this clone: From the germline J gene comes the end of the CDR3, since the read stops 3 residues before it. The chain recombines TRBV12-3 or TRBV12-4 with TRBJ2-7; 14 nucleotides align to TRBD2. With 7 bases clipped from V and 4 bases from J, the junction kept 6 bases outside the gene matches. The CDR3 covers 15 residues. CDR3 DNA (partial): TGTGCCAGCACCATGACTAGCGGGGGGGCGTACGAG. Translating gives CASTMTSGGAYE. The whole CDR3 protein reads CASTMTSGGAYEQYF.

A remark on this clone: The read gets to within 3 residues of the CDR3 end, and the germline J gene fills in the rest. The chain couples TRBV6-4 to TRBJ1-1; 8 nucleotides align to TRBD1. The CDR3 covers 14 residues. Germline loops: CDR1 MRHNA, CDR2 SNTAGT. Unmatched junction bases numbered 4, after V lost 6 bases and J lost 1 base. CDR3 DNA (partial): TGTGCCAGCAGGAAGACAGGGGCGAACACTGAA. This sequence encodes CASRKTGANTE. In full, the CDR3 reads CASRKTGANTEAFF.

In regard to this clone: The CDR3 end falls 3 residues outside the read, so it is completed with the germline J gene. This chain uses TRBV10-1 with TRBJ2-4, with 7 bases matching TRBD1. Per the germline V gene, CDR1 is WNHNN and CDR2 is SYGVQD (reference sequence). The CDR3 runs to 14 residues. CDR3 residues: CASRETGPNYGQYF. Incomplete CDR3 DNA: TGCGCCAGCAGAGAGACAGGGCCCAACTATGGT.